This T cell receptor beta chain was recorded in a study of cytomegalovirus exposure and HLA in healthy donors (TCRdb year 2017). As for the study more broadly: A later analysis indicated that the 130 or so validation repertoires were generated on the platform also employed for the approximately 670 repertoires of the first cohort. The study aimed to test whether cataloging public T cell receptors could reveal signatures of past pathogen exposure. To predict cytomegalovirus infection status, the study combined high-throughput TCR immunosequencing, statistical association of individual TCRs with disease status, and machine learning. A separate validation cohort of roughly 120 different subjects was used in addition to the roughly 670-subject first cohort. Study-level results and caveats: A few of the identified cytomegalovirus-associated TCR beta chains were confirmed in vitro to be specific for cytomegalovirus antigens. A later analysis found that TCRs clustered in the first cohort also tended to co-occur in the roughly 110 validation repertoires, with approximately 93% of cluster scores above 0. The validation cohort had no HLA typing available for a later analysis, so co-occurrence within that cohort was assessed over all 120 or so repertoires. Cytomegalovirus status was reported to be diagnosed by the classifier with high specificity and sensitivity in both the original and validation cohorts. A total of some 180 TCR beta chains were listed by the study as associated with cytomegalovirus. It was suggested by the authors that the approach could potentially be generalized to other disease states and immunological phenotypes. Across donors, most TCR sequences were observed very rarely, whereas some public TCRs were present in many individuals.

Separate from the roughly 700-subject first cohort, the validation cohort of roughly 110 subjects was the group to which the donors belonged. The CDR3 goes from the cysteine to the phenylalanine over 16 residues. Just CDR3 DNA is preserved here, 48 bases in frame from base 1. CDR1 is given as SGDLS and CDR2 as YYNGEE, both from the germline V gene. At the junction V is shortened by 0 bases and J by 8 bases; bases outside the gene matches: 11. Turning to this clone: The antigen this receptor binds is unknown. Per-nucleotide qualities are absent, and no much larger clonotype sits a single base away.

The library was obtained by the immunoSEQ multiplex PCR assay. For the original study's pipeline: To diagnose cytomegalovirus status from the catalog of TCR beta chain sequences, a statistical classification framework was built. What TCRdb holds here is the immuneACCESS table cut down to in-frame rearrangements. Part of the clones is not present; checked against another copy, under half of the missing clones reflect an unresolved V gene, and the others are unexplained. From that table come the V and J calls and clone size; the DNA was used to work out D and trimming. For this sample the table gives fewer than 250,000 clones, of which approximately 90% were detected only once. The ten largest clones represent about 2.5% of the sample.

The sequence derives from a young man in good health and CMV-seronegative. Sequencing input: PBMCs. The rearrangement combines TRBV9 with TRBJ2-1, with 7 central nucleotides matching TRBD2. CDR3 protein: CASSVGGGRSRDEQFF. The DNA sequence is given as TGTGCCAGCAGCGTAGGTGGCGGGAGAAGTCGGGATGAGCAGTTCTTC.